Listed below are T cell receptor beta chains from one sample, sequenced in a study of cytomegalovirus exposure and HLA in healthy donors. Assay: immunoSEQ multiplex PCR; the TCRdb copy retains only in-frame clones and omits some. The sample includes over 150,000 clones, about 88% of them seen just once. Material for sequencing was PBMCs. The receptors stem from a girl less than two years old in good health and CMV-seronegative. The CDR3 runs from the conserved cysteine through the conserved F or W. A D gene is named only where the DNA matches it firmly. Clone size appears in some rows only: once, few, many, or a class for an expanded clone.

j_call d_call v_call clone_size cdr3_nt cdr3_aa
TRBJ1-2 . TRBV6-1 . TGTGCCAGCAGTGAAGCCTCAGTCCGTCCCTATGGCTACACCTTC CASSEASVRPYGYTF
TRBJ2-3 TRBD2 TRBV4-1 few TGCGCCAGCAGCCATCTCGGGGGGATAGATACGCAGTATTTT CASSHLGGIDTQYF
TRBJ2-1 TRBD1 TRBV6-5 . TGTGCCAGCAGTACCGTCCTAGGGACAGGTGGTGAGCAGTTCTTC CASSTVLGTGGEQFF
TRBJ2-1 . TRBV5-1 once TGCGCCAGCAGCTTGGGTCAGGGTTCCTACAATGAGCAGTTCTTC CASSLGQGSYNEQFF
TRBJ1-1 . TRBV7-9 . TGTGCCAGCAGCCATGGCAGGGTCACTGAAGCTTTCTTT CASSHGRVTEAFF
TRBJ1-1 . TRBV12-1 . TGTGCCAGCAGTTCTGATCAGGGGGGATCTGAAGCTTTCTTT CASSSDQGGSEAFF
TRBJ2-7 . TRBV12-2 . TGTGCAAGTCGCTCAAGCCGGGACAGGGTCTTGACCCAAACCTACGAGCAGTACTTC CASRSSRDRVLTQTYEQYF
TRBJ2-1 . TRBV7-9 . TGTGCCAGCAGCTTAGGCAGCTCGGCGGGGAATAGGAATGAGCAGTTCTTC CASSLGSSAGNRNEQFF
TRBJ1-2 TRBD1 TRBV7-9 . TGTTCCAGCAGCCGTGGGACAGGGGTTCCGACTAACTATGGCTACACCTTC CSSSRGTGVPTNYGYTF
TRBJ2-7 TRBD2 TRBV30 . TGTGCCTGGAGTGTACAGTTAGCGGGGGGGGGCGAGCAGTACTTC CAWSVQLAGGGEQYF
TRBJ1-3 TRBD1 TRBV6-5 . TGTGCCAGCAGTCGACAGGGGAACTCTGGAAACACCATATATTTT CASSRQGNSGNTIYF
TRBJ2-1 TRBD2 TRBV9 . TGTGCCAGCGGTGGACTAGCGGGGTCCTACAATGAGCAGTTCTTC CASGGLAGSYNEQFF
TRBJ1-1 . TRBV5-6 . TGTGCCAGCAGCTCACCGAGAGGGAGCCGGAGCACTGAAGCTTTCTTT CASSSPRGSRSTEAFF
TRBJ1-2 . TRBV2 few TGTGCCAGCAGTGAAGCCAGGTTCGGACAGATAACCAGAGTCTATGGCTACACCTTC CASSEARFGQITRVYGYTF
TRBJ2-3 . TRBV4-1 . TGCGCCAGCAGCCAATTTATAAAATTAGCAGACAGGTTCGTCCCAGATACGCAGTATTTT CASSQFIKLADRFVPDTQYF
TRBJ2-5 TRBD1 TRBV2 . TGTGCCAGCGGGGGGACAGGGGATGCCAAGACCCAGTACTTC CASGGTGDAKTQYF
TRBJ2-3 . TRBV6-6 . TGTGCCAGCAGCCCGCCTGGCGATACGCAGTATTTT CASSPPGDTQYF
TRBJ2-7 TRBD1 TRBV2 . TGTGCCAGTGACAGGGATTCTTTCTCCTACGAGCAGTACTTC CASDRDSFSYEQYF
TRBJ1-1 . TRBV10-1 . TGCGCCAGCAGTCCGGGACACTCGATGAACACTGAAGCTTTCTTT CASSPGHSMNTEAFF
TRBJ1-2 TRBD1 TRBV5-1 . TGCGCCAGCAGCAGGACAGGGGAGTTGGGCTATGGCTACACCTTC CASSRTGELGYGYTF
TRBJ2-7 TRBD1 TRBV6-5 . TGTGCCAGCAGTTCCGGGACAGGGAAACCCTACGAGCAGTACTTC CASSSGTGKPYEQYF
TRBJ2-1 TRBD2 TRBV5-1 . TGCGCCAGCAGCGTTAGCGGGAGACACAATGAGCAGTTCTTC CASSVSGRHNEQFF
TRBJ1-3 . TRBV18 . TGTGCCAGCTCACCACTGACACAAGACCTCTCTGGAAACACCATATATTTT CASSPLTQDLSGNTIYF
TRBJ2-4 TRBD2 TRBV4-1 . TGCGCCAGCAGCCAAGTTGGGGGGGAGGGGTGGAAGTACTTC CASSQVGGEGWKYF
TRBJ1-3 TRBD1 TRBV30 . TGTGCCTGGAGTTTCGGGCAGGGGGCTCTCCAATACTCTGGAAACACCATATATTTT CAWSFGQGALQYSGNTIYF
TRBJ2-7 TRBD2 TRBV9 . TGTGCCAGCAGCGCCGGGACTAGCGCCTACGAGCAGTACTTC CASSAGTSAYEQYF
TRBJ1-1 TRBD1 TRBV5-1 . TGCGCCAGCAGCCTTAACCCGACAGGGACGAACACTGAAGCTTTCTTT CASSLNPTGTNTEAFF
TRBJ2-3 . TRBV5-5 . TGTGCCAGCAGCCTCCAGGGGGATACGCAGTATTTT CASSLQGDTQYF
TRBJ2-3 . TRBV7-9 . TGTTCCAGCAGCTTCAGGGTCACAGATACGCAGTATTTT CSSSFRVTDTQYF
TRBJ1-3 . TRBV25-1 . TGTGCCAGCAGTCAGGCGGGGTATACTGGAAACACCATATATTTT CASSQAGYTGNTIYF
TRBJ2-1 TRBD2 TRBV5-1 . TGCGCCACCCTAGGACTAGCGGACAATGAGCAGTTCTTC CATLGLADNEQFF
TRBJ2-3 . TRBV6-5 . TGTGCCAGCGCCCCGGGAGCCCGCGCAGATACGCAGTATTTT CASAPGARADTQYF
TRBJ1-1 . TRBV30 . TGTGCCTGGAAATACTCAACTGAAGCTTTCTTT CAWKYSTEAFF
TRBJ2-7 TRBD2 TRBV6-1 . TGTGCCAGCGGGAATAGCGGGACCTACGAGCAGTACTTC CASGNSGTYEQYF
TRBJ1-1 TRBD1 TRBV6-5 . TGTGCCAGCAGTTACTCGGAGGGGGCGGTTGAAGCTTTCTTT CASSYSEGAVEAFF
TRBJ1-2 TRBD1 TRBV7-9 . TGTGCCAGCAGCCCGGACAGGGCCCCTTCTCTTGGCTACACCTTC CASSPDRAPSLGYTF
TRBJ2-1 . TRBV6-6 once TGTGCCAGCAGTTTCTCCGGGACAATCTACAATGAGCAGTTCTTC CASSFSGTIYNEQFF
TRBJ2-3 . TRBV20-1 . TGCAGTGCTATGAGAGATACGCAGTATTTT CSAMRDTQYF
TRBJ1-6 . TRBV18 . TGTGCCAGCTCGCCTACTACTATGAATTCACCCCTCCACTTT CASSPTTMNSPLHF
TRBJ2-5 . TRBV30 . TGTGCCTGGAGCCAGGGATGGGAGACCCAGTACTTC CAWSQGWETQYF
TRBJ2-1 TRBD2 TRBV5-1 . TGCGCCAGCAGCTTGGGACTAGCGGGAGTTAGTGAGCAGTTCTTC CASSLGLAGVSEQFF
TRBJ2-6 . TRBV6-1 . TGTGCCAGCAGTGAAGGACTAGGGGGGGCCAACGTCCTGACTTTC CASSEGLGGANVLTF
TRBJ2-7 TRBD2 TRBV2 . TGTGCCAGCATCCGGACTAGCGGGAGTCTCGAGCAGTACTTC CASIRTSGSLEQYF
TRBJ2-1 TRBD2 TRBV7-9 . TGTGCCAGCAGCTTCCGGGCTGGTACTAGCGGTTTCAATGAGCAGTTCTTC CASSFRAGTSGFNEQFF
TRBJ2-7 . TRBV21-1 . TGTGCCAGCAGCAAAGCTTCCCCTACGATGCAGTACTTC CASSKASPTMQYF
TRBJ1-2 . TRBV19 . TGTGCCAGCACTTCTAAATACTATGGCTACACCTTC CASTSKYYGYTF
TRBJ2-2 TRBD2 TRBV5-4 . TGTGCCAGCAGCTCCTTTATTAATAGCGGGGGGGAGAAGGCGTTTTTT CASSSFINSGGEKAFF
TRBJ1-1 TRBD1 TRBV7-3 . TGTGCCAGCAGCACAGGGACAGGCACTGAAGCTTTCTTT CASSTGTGTEAFF
TRBJ2-7 . TRBV4-1 . TGCGCCAGCAGCCAAGGCTCTCAACTAGATCGGTACTACGAGCAGTACTTC CASSQGSQLDRYYEQYF
TRBJ2-1 TRBD2 TRBV5-4 . TGTGCCAGCAGTTGGACTAGCGGGGGAGCCGTTTACAATGAGCAGTTCTTC CASSWTSGGAVYNEQFF
TRBJ2-1 TRBD1 TRBV5-6 . TGTGCCAGCAGCCTGACAGGGGGCGAATCATACACGTTCTTC CASSLTGGESYTFF
TRBJ2-7 . TRBV19 . TGTGCCAGTAGCCTCGGAGCGGCGTACGAGCAGTACTTC CASSLGAAYEQYF
TRBJ1-5 . TRBV6-1 . TGTGCCAGCAGGGGCTCTAGCAATCAGCCCCAGCATTTT CASRGSSNQPQHF
TRBJ2-5 TRBD2 TRBV5-1 . TGCGCCAGCAGCTTGGAGGGTACTAGCGGGGGACGGGAGACCCAGTACTTC CASSLEGTSGGRETQYF
TRBJ2-7 TRBD2 TRBV7-2 . TGTGCCAGCAGCACGACTAGCGGTAGCTCCTACGAGCAGTACTTC CASSTTSGSSYEQYF
TRBJ1-2 . TRBV5-5 . TGTGCCAGCAGCTTGTTACAGGGTTATGGCTACACCTTC CASSLLQGYGYTF
TRBJ2-2 . TRBV6-5 . TGTGCCAGCAGTCTTACGGAGGACGGGGAGCTGTTTTTT CASSLTEDGELFF
TRBJ1-2 . TRBV21-1 . TGTGCCAGCAGCAAAGCGGGGGACAGGGCTAACTATGGCTACACCTTC CASSKAGDRANYGYTF